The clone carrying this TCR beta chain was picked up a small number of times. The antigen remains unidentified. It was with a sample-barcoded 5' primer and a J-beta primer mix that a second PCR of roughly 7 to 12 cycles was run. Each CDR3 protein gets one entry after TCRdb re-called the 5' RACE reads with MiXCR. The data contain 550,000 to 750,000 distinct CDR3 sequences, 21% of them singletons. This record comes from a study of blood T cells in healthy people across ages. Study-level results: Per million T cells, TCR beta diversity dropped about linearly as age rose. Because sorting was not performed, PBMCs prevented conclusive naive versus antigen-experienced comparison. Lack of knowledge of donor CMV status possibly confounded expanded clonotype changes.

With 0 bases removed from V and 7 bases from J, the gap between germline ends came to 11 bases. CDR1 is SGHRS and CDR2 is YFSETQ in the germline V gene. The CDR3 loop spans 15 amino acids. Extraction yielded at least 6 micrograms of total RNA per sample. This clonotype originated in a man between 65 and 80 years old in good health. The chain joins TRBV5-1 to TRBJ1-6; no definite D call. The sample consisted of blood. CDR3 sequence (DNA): TGCGCCAGCAGCTTGGAGGGCCCCACCAATTCACCCCTCCACTTT. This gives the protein CASSLEGPTNSPLHF.